This TCR beta chain was identified in a study of cytomegalovirus exposure and HLA in healthy donors. As for the study in general: The approximately 120 million unique TCR beta sequences, from approximately 170 million T cells, were found by an earlier analysis.

Germline loops: CDR1 LNHDA, CDR2 SQIVND (reference sequence). Trimming took 3 bases from V and 1 from J, leaving 9 bases between them. The CDR3 runs 14 residues. 13 Jbeta primers and 60 Vbeta primers were used for the PCR. Assay used: immunoSEQ multiplex PCR; TCRdb lists only in-frame clones, some missing. The sample lists 100,000 to 150,000 clones, around 77% seen once, with around 1.9% in the top ten. The V call is TRBV19, the J call TRBJ1-1, with TRBD1 as a possible D gene (6 bases). The specimen sequenced was PBMCs. This TCR came from a woman in her forties or fifties in good health and CMV-seronegative. CDR3: CASSMTGANTEAFF. The DNA of the CDR3 is TGTGCCAGTAGTATGACAGGAGCGAACACTGAAGCTTTCTTT. The entire variable domain, with the rest obtained from reference TRBV19 and TRBJ1-1, is as follows: DGGITQSPKYLFRKEGQNVTLSCEQNLNHDAMYWYRQDPGQGLRLIYYSQIVNDFQKGDIAEGYSVSREKKESFPLTVTSAQKNPTAFYLCASSMTGANTEAFFGQGTRLTVV.